Reported below is one TCR beta chain. Its antigen is not identified. The entry originates in a study of PD-1 blockade in classical Hodgkin lymphoma. The protocol was immunoSEQ multiplex PCR, while the TCRdb copy is restricted to in-frame clones and leaves out a portion. The sample contains 55,000 to 75,000 clones, around 75% of which appear only once. Autologous stem cell transplantation was followed by relapse in every patient, and brentuximab vedotin exposure varied. Regarding the study as a whole: By cycle point C4D1, TCR diversity had risen significantly in CD4+ cells (but not CD8+ cells).

CDR1 LNHDA and CDR2 SQIVND come from the germline V gene (reference sequence). This CDR3 region has 16 residues. V lost 7 bases and J 0 bases, leaving 16 bases between the germline ends. This sequence originates from a human donor with classical Hodgkin lymphoma. Sequences were derived from peripheral blood mononuclear cells (PBMCs), sampled before the second cycle of nivolumab. This rearrangement joins TRBV19 to TRBJ1-3; possibly TRBD1 for D (5 bases). The CDR3 loop reads CASTREGAASGNTIYF. The CDR3 DNA sequence: TGTGCCAGTACCCGAGAAGGGGCCGCCTCTGGAAACACCATATATTTT.